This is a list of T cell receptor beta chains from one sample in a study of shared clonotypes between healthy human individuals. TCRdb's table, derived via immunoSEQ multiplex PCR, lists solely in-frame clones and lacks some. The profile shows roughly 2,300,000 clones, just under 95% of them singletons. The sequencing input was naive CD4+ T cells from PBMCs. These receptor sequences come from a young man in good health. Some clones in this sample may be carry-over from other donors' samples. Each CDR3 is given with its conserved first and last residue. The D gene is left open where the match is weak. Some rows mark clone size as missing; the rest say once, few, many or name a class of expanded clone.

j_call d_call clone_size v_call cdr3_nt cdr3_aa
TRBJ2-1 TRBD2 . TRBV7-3 TGTGCCAGCAGCCCCCAGCCCCTAGCGGGACCGATGCTCTTC CASSPQPLAGPMLF
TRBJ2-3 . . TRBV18 TGTGCCAGCTCCCCGTCCTCAGATACGCAGTATTTT CASSPSSDTQYF
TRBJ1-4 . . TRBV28 TGTGCCAGCTTGTTTTCTGTCACTAATGAAAAACTGTTTTTT CASLFSVTNEKLFF
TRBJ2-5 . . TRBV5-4 TGTGCCAGCAGCTTGGCTGGGGGCCAAGAGACCCAGTACTTC CASSLAGGQETQYF
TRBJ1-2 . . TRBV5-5 TGTGCCAGCAGCTCACGTACGGACAGTGACTATGGCTACACCTTC CASSSRTDSDYGYTF
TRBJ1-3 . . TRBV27 TGTGCCAGCAGTTTATCTGGTGGAAACACCACATATTTT CASSLSGGNTTYF
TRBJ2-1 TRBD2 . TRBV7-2 TGTGCCAGCAGCTTAGCGTTCGCTAGCGGGCTCAGCTCCTACAATGAGCAGTTCTTC CASSLAFASGLSSYNEQFF
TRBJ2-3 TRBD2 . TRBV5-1 TGCGCCAGCAGCTTGGAGATTGGCGGGAGGGCCAAAGATACGCAGTATTTT CASSLEIGGRAKDTQYF
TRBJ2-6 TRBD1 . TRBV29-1 TGCAGCGCCGGGACAGGGTGGTCTGGGGCCAACGTCCTGACTTTC CSAGTGWSGANVLTF
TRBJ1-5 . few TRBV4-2 TGTGCCAGCAGCCCAAATCAGCCCCAGCATTTT CASSPNQPQHF
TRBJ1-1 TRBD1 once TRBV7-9 TGTGCCAGCAGCTTAGAAGGCGGGACAGAGGCTTTCTTT CASSLEGGTEAFF
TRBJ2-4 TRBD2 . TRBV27 TGTGCCAGCAGTTTACTGGCTAGCGGACAAAACATTCAGTACTTC CASSLLASGQNIQYF
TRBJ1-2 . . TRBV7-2 TGTGCCAGCAGCTTAGCGGTGTCAGGTGGACTCAATGGCTACACCTTC CASSLAVSGGLNGYTF
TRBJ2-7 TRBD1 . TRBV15 TGTGCCACCAGTCTGAGGACAGGGGTTTACGAGCAGTACTTC CATSLRTGVYEQYF
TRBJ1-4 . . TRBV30 TGTGCCTGGAGTTCTGCAACTAATGAAAAACTGTTTTTT CAWSSATNEKLFF
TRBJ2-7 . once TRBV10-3 TGTGCCATCAGTTTAGGGAGCTCCTACGAGCAGTACTTC CAISLGSSYEQYF
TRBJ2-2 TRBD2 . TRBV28 TGTGCCAGCAGTTTGCGGGAGTGGCGCGGGGAGCTGTTTTTT CASSLREWRGELFF
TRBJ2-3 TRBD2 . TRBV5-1 TGCGCCAGCAGCTTGGGGACTAGTTCTGATACGCAGTATTTT CASSLGTSSDTQYF
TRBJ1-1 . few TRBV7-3 TGTGCCAGCAGCGTACAGGGTGACACTGAAGCTTTCTTT CASSVQGDTEAFF
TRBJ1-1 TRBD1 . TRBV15 TGTGCCACCAGCAGAGGTTCGGGACAGAGGAACACTGAAGCTTTCTTT CATSRGSGQRNTEAFF
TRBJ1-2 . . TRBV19 TGTGCCAGTAGTACGGGGCGGTATGGCTACACCTTC CASSTGRYGYTF
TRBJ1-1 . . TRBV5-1 TGCGCCAGCAGCTTGGATCGTACGGGCACTGAAGCTTTCTTT CASSLDRTGTEAFF
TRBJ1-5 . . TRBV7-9 TGTGCCAGCTCGACGGGTACAAATCAGCCCCAGCATTTT CASSTGTNQPQHF
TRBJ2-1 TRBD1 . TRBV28 TGTGCCAGCAGTCAACTTCCCGGGACAGGGACGTATTTTGAGCAGTTCTTC CASSQLPGTGTYFEQFF
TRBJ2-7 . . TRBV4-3 TGCGCCAGCAGCCGCGAGGTTCCCTACGAGCAGTACTTC CASSREVPYEQYF
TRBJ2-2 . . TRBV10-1 TGCGCCAGCAGTAAGTCCTCCGGGGAGCTGTTTTTT CASSKSSGELFF
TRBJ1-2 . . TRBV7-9 TGTGCCAGCAGCTTAGCGCGGCAGGGTAGCTACACCTTC CASSLARQGSYTF